These T cell receptor beta chains were read from a single sample in a study of CD8 T cells in ankylosing spondylitis. From the 5' RACE reads, TCRdb called clonotypes with MiXCR, one entry per CDR3 protein. The data show fewer than 500,000 distinct CDR3 sequences, with around 26% seen just once and about 0.92% held by the top ten. Sequenced input: blood, either unsorted or a sorted T cell fraction (not recorded which). The receptors were sampled from a male donor with ankylosing spondylitis. CDR3s include the opening cysteine and the closing phenylalanine or tryptophan. D genes are given only for firm matches. Not every row has a clone size; where given, it reads once, few, many or a size class.

j_gene | d_gene | v_gene | abundance | CDR3nt | CDR3aa
TRBJ2-5 | TRBD2 | TRBV20-1 | - | TGCAGTGCTAGAAGCGGACTAGCGGCCGGAGAGACCCAGTACTTC | CSARSGLAAGETQYF
TRBJ2-1 | TRBD2 | TRBV6-1 | - | TGTGCCAGCACTCTGACTAGCGGCCACAATGAGCAGTTCTTC | CASTLTSGHNEQFF
TRBJ1-4 | - | TRBV12-3/TRBV12-4 | - | TGTGCCAGCAGTTTAATGTCGGGAGAGAATGAAAAACTGTTTTTT | CASSLMSGENEKLFF
TRBJ1-1 | - | TRBV6-1 | - | TGTGCCAGCAGCGATTACAGACCTGAAGCTTTCTTT | CASSDYRPEAFF
TRBJ2-7 | - | TRBV5-1 | - | TGCGCCAGACGGGGGGCCCCCTACGAGCAGTACTTC | CARRGAPYEQYF
TRBJ2-3 | - | TRBV20-1 | - | TGCAGTGCTAGGGTGGACGGTGCTGGCGGAGATACGCAGTATTTT | CSARVDGAGGDTQYF
TRBJ2-2 | TRBD2 | TRBV6-5 | few | TGTGCCAGCAGTTACTCTGCTAGCGGTCTGGTGGGACCCGGGGAGCTGTTTTTT | CASSYSASGLVGPGELFF
TRBJ1-2 | - | TRBV5-1 | few | TGCGCCAGCAGCTTGGTACAGGGTGAGGTCTATGGCTACACCTTC | CASSLVQGEVYGYTF
TRBJ2-2 | - | TRBV4-2 | - | TGTGCCAGCAGCCAAGTCAGCGGAGACACCGGGGAGCTGTTTTTT | CASSQVSGDTGELFF
TRBJ2-7 | TRBD1 | TRBV4-2 | - | TGTGCCAGCAGCCGCGACAGGGGGCGATACGAGCAGTACTTC | CASSRDRGRYEQYF
TRBJ1-1 | - | TRBV12-3/TRBV12-4 | few | TGTGCCAGCAGTTTTTCGGGACGACAAGCTTTCTTT | CASSFSGRQAFF
TRBJ2-5 | - | TRBV20-1 | - | TGCAGTGTTACGGGGACACGAGAGACCCAGTACTTC | CSVTGTRETQYF
TRBJ2-6 | - | TRBV12-3/TRBV12-4 | few | TGTGCCAGCAGTTTAGTGGCTGCGGGGGCCAACGTCCTGACTTTC | CASSLVAAGANVLTF
TRBJ1-2 | TRBD1 | TRBV12-3/TRBV12-4 | few | TGTGCCAGCAGTTCATGGGACAGGGCCAACTATGGCTACACCTTC | CASSSWDRANYGYTF
TRBJ2-7 | TRBD2 | TRBV20-1 | - | TGCAGTGCTAGAGATTTTGCTAGCGGAGCCTACGAGCAGTACTTC | CSARDFASGAYEQYF
TRBJ2-3 | - | TRBV24-1 | - | TGTGCCACCAGTGATTTGGGGGCGGGCACCCCCCCAGATACGCAGTATTTT | CATSDLGAGTPPDTQYF
TRBJ2-1 | TRBD2 | TRBV12-3/TRBV12-4 | - | TGTGCCAGCACCCAAAGCGGGAAAAACAATGAGCAGTTCTTC | CASTQSGKNNEQFF
TRBJ1-1 | - | TRBV28 | - | TGTGCCAGCAGTTCCTCCGGGGTGAACACTGAAGCTTTCTTT | CASSSSGVNTEAFF
TRBJ2-2 | TRBD2 | TRBV14 | - | TGTGCCAGCAGCCTTACTAGCGGGGGCCCGAACACCGGGGAGCTGTTTTTT | CASSLTSGGPNTGELFF
TRBJ2-3 | - | TRBV6-1 | few | TGTGCCAGCAGTGCACTAAGCGTGAGCACAGATACGCAGTATTTT | CASSALSVSTDTQYF
TRBJ2-1 | - | TRBV11-2 | few | TGTGCCAGCAGCTTGATGGGGTCGGATGAGCAGTTCTTC | CASSLMGSDEQFF
TRBJ2-1 | - | TRBV12-3/TRBV12-4 | few | TGTGCCAGCAGTCACGGGTTCTACAATGAGCAGTTCTTC | CASSHGFYNEQFF
TRBJ1-2 | TRBD1 | TRBV11-2 | - | TGTGCCAGCAGCATACTACAGGGGAGAGGCTACACCTTC | CASSILQGRGYTF
TRBJ1-2 | - | TRBV7-9 | few | TGTGCCAGCAGCTTACTTTTTAACTATGGCTACACCTTC | CASSLLFNYGYTF
TRBJ2-5 | - | TRBV6-1 | - | TGTGCCAGCAGACCCGTAGGGGGGCTAGAGACCCAGTACTTC | CASRPVGGLETQYF
TRBJ1-1 | TRBD1 | TRBV12-3/TRBV12-4 | many | TGTGCCAGCAGCCAATGGGCCAAGACAGGGAAGAACACTGAAGCTTTCTTT | CASSQWAKTGKNTEAFF
TRBJ1-3 | - | TRBV28 | - | TGTGCCAGCGTGGGTGGGGGAGGAGGAAACACCATATATTTT | CASVGGGGGNTIYF
TRBJ2-7 | - | TRBV5-1 | once | TGCGCCAGCAGCTTACTCAGGACCTCCTACGAGCAGTACTTC | CASSLLRTSYEQYF
TRBJ1-1 | TRBD1 | TRBV5-6 | - | TGTGCCAGCAGCCCGGACAGGGGGCATTCGAACACTGAAGCTTTCTTT | CASSPDRGHSNTEAFF
TRBJ2-2 | - | TRBV3-1 | - | TGTGCCAGCAGCCAAGCGTTGGAGGGCTCCAGGGCCGGGGAGCTGTTTTTT | CASSQALEGSRAGELFF
TRBJ1-2 | TRBD1 | TRBV6-1 | once | TGTGCCAGCAGTGACGGCCCGGGACAGCAATTCTATGGCTACACCTTC | CASSDGPGQQFYGYTF
TRBJ2-1 | - | TRBV3-1 | - | TGTGCCAGCAGCCAAGCTCTCGGCGGTGTCGGCTTGAATGAGCAGTTCTTC | CASSQALGGVGLNEQFF
TRBJ2-3 | - | TRBV12-3/TRBV12-4 | - | TGTGCCAGCAGAGCGGAGGCCGGCTTATTAGATACGCAGTATTTT | CASRAEAGLLDTQYF
TRBJ1-1 | - | TRBV7-9 | many | TGTGCCAGCAGCCTAAATCGGGGGACTGAAGCTTTCTTT | CASSLNRGTEAFF
TRBJ1-5 | TRBD1 | TRBV6-2/TRBV6-3 | once | TGTGCCAGCAGCACGGACAGGGGGGGGCCCAGGGATCAGCCCCAGCATTTT | CASSTDRGGPRDQPQHF
TRBJ2-1 | TRBD1 | TRBV24-1 | - | TGTGCCACCAGTAGACAGGGTACGGACAATGAGCAGTTCTTC | CATSRQGTDNEQFF
TRBJ2-2 | TRBD1 | TRBV5-1 | - | TGCGCCAGCAGTTCCCAGGGGGCGAACACCGGGGAGCTGTTTTTT | CASSSQGANTGELFF
TRBJ1-2 | TRBD1 | TRBV29-1 | - | TGCAGCGTTGACGAACCGGGACAGGGGAACTATGGCTACACCTTC | CSVDEPGQGNYGYTF
TRBJ2-1 | TRBD2 | TRBV7-2 | - | TGTGCCAGCAGCTTGCTTCACGGGGGGGATGAGCAGTTCTTC | CASSLLHGGDEQFF
TRBJ1-5 | - | TRBV24-1 | - | TGTGCCACCAGTGATTCATCGGGGACGGATAGCAATCAGCCCCAGCATTTT | CATSDSSGTDSNQPQHF
TRBJ1-1 | - | TRBV12-3/TRBV12-4 | - | TGTGCCAGCAGTCGCCTTGACGGGGCTGAAGCTTTCTTT | CASSRLDGAEAFF
TRBJ1-1 | - | TRBV5-1 | - | TGCGCCAGCAGCTTGGGGGACATCTTGAACACTGAAGCTTTCTTT | CASSLGDILNTEAFF
TRBJ1-2 | TRBD1 | TRBV28 | - | TGTGCCAGCAGTTTTCCCTCCGGGACAGCAACTAACTATGGCTACACCTTC | CASSFPSGTATNYGYTF
TRBJ2-2 | - | TRBV10-3 | few | TGTGCCATCAGTGAGTCGACTCAGGGCACCGGGGAGCTGTTTTTT | CAISESTQGTGELFF
TRBJ2-1 | TRBD1 | TRBV20-1 | - | TGCAGTGCTAGAGATCTTACAGGGGCCAATGAGCAGTTCTTC | CSARDLTGANEQFF
TRBJ2-1 | TRBD1 | TRBV11-1 | - | TGTGCCAGCAGCCACTACGGGACAGGGGTCCATGAGCAGTTCTTC | CASSHYGTGVHEQFF
TRBJ1-1 | TRBD1 | TRBV13 | few | TGTGCCAGCAGCCCGGACAGGGGGTATGCTTTCTTT | CASSPDRGYAFF